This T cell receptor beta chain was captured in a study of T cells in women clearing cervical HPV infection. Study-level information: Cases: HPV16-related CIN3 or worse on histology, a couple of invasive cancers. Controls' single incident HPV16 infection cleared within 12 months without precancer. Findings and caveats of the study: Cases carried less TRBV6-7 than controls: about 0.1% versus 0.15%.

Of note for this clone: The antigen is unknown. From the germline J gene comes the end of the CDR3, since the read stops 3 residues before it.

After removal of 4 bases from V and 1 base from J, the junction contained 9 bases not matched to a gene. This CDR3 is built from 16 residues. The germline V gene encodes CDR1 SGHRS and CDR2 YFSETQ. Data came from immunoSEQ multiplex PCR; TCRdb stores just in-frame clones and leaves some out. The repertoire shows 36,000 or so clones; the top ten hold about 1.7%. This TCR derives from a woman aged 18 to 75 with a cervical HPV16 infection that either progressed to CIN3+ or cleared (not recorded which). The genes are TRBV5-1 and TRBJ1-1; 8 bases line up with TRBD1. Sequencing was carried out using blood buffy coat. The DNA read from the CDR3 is TGCGCCAGCAGCAGGGGACAGGCGACCAGGAACACTGAA. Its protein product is CASSRGQATRNTE. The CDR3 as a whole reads CASSRGQATRNTEAFF.